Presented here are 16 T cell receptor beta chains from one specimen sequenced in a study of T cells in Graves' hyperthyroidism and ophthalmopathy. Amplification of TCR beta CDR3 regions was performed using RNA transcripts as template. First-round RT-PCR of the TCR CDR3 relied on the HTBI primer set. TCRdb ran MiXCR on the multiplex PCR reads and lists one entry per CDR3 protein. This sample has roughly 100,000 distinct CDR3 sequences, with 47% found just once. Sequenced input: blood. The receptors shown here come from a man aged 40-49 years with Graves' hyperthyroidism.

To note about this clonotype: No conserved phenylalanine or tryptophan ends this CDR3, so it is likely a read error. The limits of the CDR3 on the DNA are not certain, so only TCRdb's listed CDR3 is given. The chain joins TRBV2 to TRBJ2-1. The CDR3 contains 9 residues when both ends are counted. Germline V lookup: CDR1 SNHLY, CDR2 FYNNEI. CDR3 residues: CASSDDWDS.

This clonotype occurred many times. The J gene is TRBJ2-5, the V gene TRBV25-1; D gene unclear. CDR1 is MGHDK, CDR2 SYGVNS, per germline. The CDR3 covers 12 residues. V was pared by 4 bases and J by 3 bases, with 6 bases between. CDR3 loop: CASSAAKETQYF. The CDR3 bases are TGTGCCAGCAGTGCAGCGAAAGAGACCCAGTACTTC.

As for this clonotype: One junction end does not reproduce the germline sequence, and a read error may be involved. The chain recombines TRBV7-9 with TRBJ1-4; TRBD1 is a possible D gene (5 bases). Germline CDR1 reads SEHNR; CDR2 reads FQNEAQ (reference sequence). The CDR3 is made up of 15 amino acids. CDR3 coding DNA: TGTGCCAGCAGTTCCGGCCCTGGGACTATTGAAAAACTGTTTTTT. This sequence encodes CASSSGPGTIEKLFF.

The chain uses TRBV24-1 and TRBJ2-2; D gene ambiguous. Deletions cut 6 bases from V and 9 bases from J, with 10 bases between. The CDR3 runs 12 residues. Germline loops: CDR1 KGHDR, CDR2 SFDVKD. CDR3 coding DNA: TGTGCCACCAGTACCCTAGGTCGGGAGCTGTTTTTT. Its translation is CATSTLGRELFF.

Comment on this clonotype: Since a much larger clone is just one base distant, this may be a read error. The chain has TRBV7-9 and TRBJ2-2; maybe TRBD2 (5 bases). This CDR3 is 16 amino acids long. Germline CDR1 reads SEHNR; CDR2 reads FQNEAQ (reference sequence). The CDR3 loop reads CASSLHLTLPTGELLF. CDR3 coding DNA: TGTGCCAGCAGCTTGCATTTGACTCTCCCAACCGGGGAGCTGCTTTTT. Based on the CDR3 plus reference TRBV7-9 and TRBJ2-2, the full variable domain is DTGVSQNPRHKITKRGQNVTFRCDPISEHNRLYWYRQTLGQGPEFLTYFQNEAQLEKSRLLSDRFSAERPKGSFSTLEIQRTEQGDSAMYLCASSLHLTLPTGELLFGEGSRLTVL.

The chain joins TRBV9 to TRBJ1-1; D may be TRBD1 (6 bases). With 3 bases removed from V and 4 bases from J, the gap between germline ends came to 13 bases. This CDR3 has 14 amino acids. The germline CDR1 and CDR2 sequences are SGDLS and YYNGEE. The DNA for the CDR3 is TGTGCCAGCAGCGAGCGGGGGCCGGGCACTGAAGCTTTCTTT. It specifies CASSERGPGTEAFF.

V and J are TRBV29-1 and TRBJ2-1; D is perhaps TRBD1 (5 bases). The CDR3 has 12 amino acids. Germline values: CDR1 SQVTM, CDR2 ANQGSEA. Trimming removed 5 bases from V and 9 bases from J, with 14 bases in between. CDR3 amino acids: CSVLAGRTEQFF. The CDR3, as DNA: TGCAGCGTTCTTGCAGGGCGGACTGAGCAGTTCTTC.

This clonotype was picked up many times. CDR3 loop: CASSVGLAGSNEQFF. CDR3 bases: TGTGCCAGCAGCGTAGGACTAGCGGGATCCAATGAGCAGTTCTTC. The gene calls are TRBV9 and TRBJ2-1; TRBD2 agrees at 11 bases. The ends lost 0 bases at V and 6 bases at J; junction bases unmatched: 2. The CDR3 totals 15 residues. Germline values: CDR1 SGDLS, CDR2 YYNGEE.

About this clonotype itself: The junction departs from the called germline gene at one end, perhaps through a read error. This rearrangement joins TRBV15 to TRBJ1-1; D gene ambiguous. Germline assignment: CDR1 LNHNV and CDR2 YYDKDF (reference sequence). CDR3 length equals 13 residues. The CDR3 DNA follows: TGTGCCACCTCTCTTTGGGAGGCCACTGAAGCCTTCTTT. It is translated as CATSLWEATEAFF. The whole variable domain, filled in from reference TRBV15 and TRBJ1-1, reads DAMVIQNPRYQVTQFGKPVTLSCSQTLNHNVMYWYQQKSSQAPKLLFHYYDKDFNNEADTPDNFQSRRPNTSFCFLDIRSPGLGDTAMYLCATSLWEATEAFFGQGTRLTVV.

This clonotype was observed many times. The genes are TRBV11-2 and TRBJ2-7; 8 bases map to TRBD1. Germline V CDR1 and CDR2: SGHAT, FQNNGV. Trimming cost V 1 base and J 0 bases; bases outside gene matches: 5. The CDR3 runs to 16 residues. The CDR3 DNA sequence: TGTGCCAGCAGCTTAGGGGGGACAGGTAGCTCCTACGAGCAGTACTTC. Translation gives CASSLGGTGSSYEQYF.

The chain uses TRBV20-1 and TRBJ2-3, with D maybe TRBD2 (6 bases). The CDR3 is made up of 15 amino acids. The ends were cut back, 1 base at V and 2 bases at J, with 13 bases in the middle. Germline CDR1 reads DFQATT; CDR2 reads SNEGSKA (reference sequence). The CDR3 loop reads CSARGSGRFTDTQYF. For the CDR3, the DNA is TGCAGTGCTAGAGGGTCCGGGAGATTCACAGATACGCAGTATTTT.

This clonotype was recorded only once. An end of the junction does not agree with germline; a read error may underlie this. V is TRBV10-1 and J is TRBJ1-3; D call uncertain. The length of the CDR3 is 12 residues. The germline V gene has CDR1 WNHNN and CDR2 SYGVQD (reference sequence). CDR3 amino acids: CASSPEGNTIYF. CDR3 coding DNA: TGTGCCAGCTCACCGGAAGGAAACACCATATATTTT.

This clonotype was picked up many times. Written as DNA, the CDR3 is TGTGCCAGCAGCGTACTAGCGGGGCTCACCGGGGAGCTGTTTTTT. Protein sequence: CASSVLAGLTGELFF. J is TRBJ2-2 and V is TRBV7-8, with 10 bases lining up with TRBD2. The CDR3 spans 15 residues. V was clipped by 5 bases and J by 4 bases; unmatched bases: 4. Germline values: CDR1 SGHVS, CDR2 FQNEAQ.

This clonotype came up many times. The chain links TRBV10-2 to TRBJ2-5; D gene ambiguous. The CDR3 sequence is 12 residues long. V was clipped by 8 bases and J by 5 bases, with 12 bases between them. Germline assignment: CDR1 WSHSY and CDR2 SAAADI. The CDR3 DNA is TGCGCCAGCTCTCAACCCGGGGAGACCCAGTACTTC. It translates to CASSQPGETQYF.

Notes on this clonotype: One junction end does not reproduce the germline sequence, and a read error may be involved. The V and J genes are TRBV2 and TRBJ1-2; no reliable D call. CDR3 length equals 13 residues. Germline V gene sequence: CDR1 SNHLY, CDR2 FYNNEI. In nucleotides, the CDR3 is TGTGCCAGCAGTCGCAACGATCGGGGTTGCTACACCTTT. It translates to CASSRNDRGCYTF.

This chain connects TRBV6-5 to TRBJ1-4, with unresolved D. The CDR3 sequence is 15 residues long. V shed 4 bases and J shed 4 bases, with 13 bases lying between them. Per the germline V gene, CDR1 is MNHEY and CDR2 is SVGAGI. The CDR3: CASSLLGRFNEKLFF. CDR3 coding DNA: TGTGCCAGCAGTTTGTTAGGGCGGTTTAATGAAAAACTGTTTTTT.